The source of this T cell receptor (beta chain) is a study of blood T cell repertoires in COVID-19 (dated by TCRdb to the early 2020s). Turning to the overall study: Samples from collaborators originated in the United States, Italy and Spain and spanned both the acute and convalescent phases of COVID-19. Subjects who had been exposed to COVID-19, were actively infected with it, or had recovered from it provided the deeply sampled blood TCRbeta repertoires that made up the dataset. The prospective study material was composed of cDNA or gDNA derived from T cells, B-cell-depleted T cells, or PBMCs. HLA class I and class II types, where available, came from metadata supplied by the sample provider rather than from assay-based typing. The repertoires were made available in a free public database intended to serve as a resource for research on the immune response to SARS-CoV-2. Sample metadata almost always included a de-identified subject ID, COVID-19 status, age in years and sex. Samples were obtained from the ongoing ImmuneRACE study (first 160 participants) and from 1,254 subjects provided by 6 global collaborators.

Each collaborating institution followed its own protocols to collect whole blood in K2EDTA tubes. Collaborator samples were shipped for TCRbeta analysis as frozen whole blood, isolated PBMCs, or DNA extracted from either sample type. The junction shows trimming of 10 bases on V and 2 bases on J, plus 17 bases between the germline ends. Reading the germline V gene (reference sequence) gives CDR1 MNHNY and CDR2 SVGAGI. Its CDR3 holds 14 amino acids, cysteine through phenylalanine. The retained sequence is limited to the CDR3, 42 bases, with the frame set at the first base. Remarks on this clone: It has no known antigen specificity. Base qualities were left out, and no much larger clone turns up one base away.

What the research found in general, with its limitations: How much clinical and demographic metadata was included differed by source and by participant, and the metadata was provided uncurated.

The immunoSEQ Assay, a bias-controlled multiplex PCR, was used to amplify TCRbeta CDR3 regions from genomic DNA. In the original analysis: Within the assay, amplification of reference gene primers was used to estimate how many nucleated cells each sample contained. To quantify the absolute abundance of each unique TCRbeta CDR3 rearrangement, sequence reads were collapsed and filtered. For each sample, productive Simpson clonality was calculated by taking the square root of Simpson's diversity index across productive rearrangements. Entries here come from immuneACCESS through TCRdb and include only in-frame sequences with V and J called. Some clones fail to appear in such tables; in the studies checked, an unresolved V gene covers under half of the shortfall, and the cause of the remainder is unknown. V, J and clone size were drawn from that table, and D and trimming were deduced from the DNA. In this sample the table shows some 140,000 clones, 85% to 90% of which occur a single time. Roughly 2.5% of the sample comes from the top ten.

Recombination linked TRBV6-6 to TRBJ1-2; TRBD1 is a weak D gene call, 6 bases matching. Source material: peripheral blood. This clonotype was sampled from a man between 50 and 59 years old with active COVID-19. The CDR3 reads CATLSWGRNYGYTF. The bases are TGTGCCACCCTGAGTTGGGGGCGCAACTATGGCTACACCTTC.